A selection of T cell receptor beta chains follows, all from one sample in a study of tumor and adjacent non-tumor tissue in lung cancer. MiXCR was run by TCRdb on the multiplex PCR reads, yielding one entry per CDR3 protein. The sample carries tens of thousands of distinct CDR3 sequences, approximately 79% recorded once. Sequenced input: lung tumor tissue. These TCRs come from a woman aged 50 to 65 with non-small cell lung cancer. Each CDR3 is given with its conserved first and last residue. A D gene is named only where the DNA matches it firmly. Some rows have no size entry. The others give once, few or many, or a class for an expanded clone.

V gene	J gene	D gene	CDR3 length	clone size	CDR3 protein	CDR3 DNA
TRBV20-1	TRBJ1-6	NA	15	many	CSARVANGPYSPLHF	TGCAGTGCTAGAGTCGCGAACGGGCCCTACTCACCCCTCCACTTT
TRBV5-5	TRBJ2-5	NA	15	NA	CASSLMAANKGTQYF	TGTGCCAGCAGCTTAATGGCAGCTAATAAAGGTACCCAGTACTTC
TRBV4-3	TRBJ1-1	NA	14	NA	CASSQGTADNEAFF	TGCGCCAGCAGCCAAGGTACGGCAGATAATGAAGCTTTCTTT
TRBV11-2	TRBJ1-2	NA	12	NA	CSSSFIDYSYTF	TGTTCCAGCAGCTTTATAGACTATAGCTACACCTTC
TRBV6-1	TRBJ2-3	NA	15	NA	CASVGGVMTIDTQYF	TGCGCCAGCGTCGGTGGGGTGATGACCATAGATACGCAGTATTTT
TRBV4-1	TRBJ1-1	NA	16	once	CASSQDRYRVKTEAFF	TGCGCCAGCAGCCAAGATCGTTACAGGGTAAAGACTGAAGCTTTCTTT
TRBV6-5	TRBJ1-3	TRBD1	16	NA	CASSRQGGSVGNIINF	TGTGCCAGCAGCAGACAGGGGGGATCCGTAGGAAACATCATAAATTTT
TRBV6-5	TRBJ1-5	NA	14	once	CASNQGGSNQPQQF	TGTGCAAGCAACCAGGGTGGTAGCAATCAGCCCCAGCAATTT
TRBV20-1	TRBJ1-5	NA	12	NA	CSVRQGGQPHHF	TGCAGTGTTAGGCAGGGCGGGCAGCCCCATCATTTT
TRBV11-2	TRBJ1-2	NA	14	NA	CDSSLTRTNYPYTF	TGTGACAGCAGTTTAACACGTACTAACTATCCCTACACCTTC
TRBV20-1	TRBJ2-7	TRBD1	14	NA	CTARYLDRGYEQYF	TGCACTGCTAGATATTTGGACAGGGGCTACGAGCAGTACTTC
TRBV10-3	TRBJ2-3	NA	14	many	CAISVSGSTDTQYF	TGTGCCATCAGTGTTAGCGGCAGCACAGATACGCAGTATTTT
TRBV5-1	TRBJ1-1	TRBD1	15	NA	CASSIGTVRGAEAIF	TGCGCCAGCAGCATAGGGACAGTTCGGGGCGCTGAAGCTATCTTT
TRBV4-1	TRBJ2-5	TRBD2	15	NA	CASSHGEGVGETQYF	TGCGCCAGCAGCCATGGGGAGGGAGTGGGAGAGACCCAGTACTTC
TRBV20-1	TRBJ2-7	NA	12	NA	CNARVTSYQQYF	TGCAATGCTAGAGTAACTAGCTACCAGCAGTACTTC
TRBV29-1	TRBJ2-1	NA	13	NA	CSVDRRGKNEQIF	TGCAGCGTTGATAGGAGGGGCAAAAATGAGCAGATCTTC
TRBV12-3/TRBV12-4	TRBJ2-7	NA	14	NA	CASSISGLRRQQYF	TGTGCCAGCAGCATCTCGGGCCTACGAAGACAGCAGTACTTC
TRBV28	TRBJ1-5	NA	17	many	CASSLSQQGHSNQPQHF	TGTGCCAGCAGTTTGTCCCAACAGGGTCATAGCAATCAGCCCCAGCATTTT
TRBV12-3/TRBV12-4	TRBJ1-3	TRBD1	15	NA	CTSCLSGQGKNTIYF	TGTACCAGCTGTCTCTCGGGACAGGGAAAAAACACCATATATTTT
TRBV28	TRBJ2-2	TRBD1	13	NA	CASRRGRAGELFF	TGTGCCAGCAGGAGGGGGCGGGCCGGGGAGCTGTTTTTT
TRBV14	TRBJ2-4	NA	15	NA	CASSQDRLCKNIQYF	TGTGCCAGCAGCCAAGACCGGTTATGCAAAAACATTCAGTATTTC
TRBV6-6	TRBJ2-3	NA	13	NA	CTSSYEGTDTQYF	TGTACCAGCAGTTACGAAGGGACAGATACGCAGTATTTT
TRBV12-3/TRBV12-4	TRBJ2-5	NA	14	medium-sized	CASDQVTDQETQYF	TGTGCCAGCGACCAGGTTACGGACCAAGAGACCCAGTACTTC
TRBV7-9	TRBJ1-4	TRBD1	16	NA	CASSPSGTAANEKLFF	TGTGCCAGCAGCCCGAGCGGGACAGCCGCTAATGAAAAACTGTTTTTT
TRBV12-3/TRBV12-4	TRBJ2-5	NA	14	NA	CASNLPDTQEIQYF	TGTGCCAGCAACTTACCGGACACCCAAGAGATCCAGTACTTC
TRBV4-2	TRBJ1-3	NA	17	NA	CASCQELQGLSGNTIYF	TGTGCCAGCTGCCAAGAGTTGCAGGGCCTCTCTGGGAACACCATATATTTT
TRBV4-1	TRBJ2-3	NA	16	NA	CASSQDWVADVDTQYF	TGCGCCAGCAGCCAAGATTGGGTAGCGGACGTAGATACGCAGTATTTT
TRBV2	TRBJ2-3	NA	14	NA	CASSEDLGADTQYF	TGTGCCAGCAGTGAAGATTTGGGGGCAGATACGCAGTATTTT
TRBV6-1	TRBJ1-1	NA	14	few	CASRLGHGTTEAFF	TGTGCCAGCAGACTGGGACATGGAACAACTGAAGCTTTCTTT
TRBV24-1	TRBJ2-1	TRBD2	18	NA	CATSTGTSGSHLYNELFF	TGTGCCACCAGCACCGGGACTAGCGGGAGTCACCTCTACAATGAGCTGTTCTTC
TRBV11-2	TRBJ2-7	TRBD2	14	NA	CANSLVGGGDGQYF	TGTGCCAACAGCTTAGTGGGCGGGGGGGACGGGCAGTACTTC
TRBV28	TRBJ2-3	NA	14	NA	CANSLSPTTDTQYF	TGTGCCAACAGTTTATCACCGACCACAGATACGCAGTATTTT
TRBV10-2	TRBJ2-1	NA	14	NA	CASSSSGRGSEHFF	TGCGCCAGCAGTTCGAGCGGACGGGGAAGTGAGCATTTCTTC
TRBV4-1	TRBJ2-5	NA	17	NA	CANSRGGREGERETQYF	TGCGCCAACAGCCGAGGTGGCAGGGAAGGGGAAAGAGAGACCCAGTACTTC